This T cell receptor beta chain was identified in a study of T cell clonality in common variable immunodeficiency. V shed 5 bases, J shed 1 base, and the junction held 3 bases outside the gene matches. Germline V gene sequence: CDR1 DFQATT, CDR2 SNEGSKA (reference sequence). The CDR3 sequence is 13 residues long. This clone was seen at least ten times. The missing CDR3 end, 3 residues past where the read stops, is filled in from the germline J gene. CVID and control samples used equivalent genomic DNA input. Here immunoSEQ multiplex PCR was the method, and the copy in TCRdb shows in-frame clones only, minus some. Listed for the sample are roughly 58,000 clones, none seen a single time.

This sequence originates from a person aged 18-70 years in good health. The material sequenced was peripheral blood mononuclear cells. The J gene is TRBJ1-1, the V gene TRBV20-1; 8 nucleotides line up with TRBD1. Partial CDR3 DNA: TGCAGTGCTGGACAGGGAGCGAACACTGAA. Its protein product is CSAGQGANTE. From start to end, the CDR3 is CSAGQGANTEAFF.